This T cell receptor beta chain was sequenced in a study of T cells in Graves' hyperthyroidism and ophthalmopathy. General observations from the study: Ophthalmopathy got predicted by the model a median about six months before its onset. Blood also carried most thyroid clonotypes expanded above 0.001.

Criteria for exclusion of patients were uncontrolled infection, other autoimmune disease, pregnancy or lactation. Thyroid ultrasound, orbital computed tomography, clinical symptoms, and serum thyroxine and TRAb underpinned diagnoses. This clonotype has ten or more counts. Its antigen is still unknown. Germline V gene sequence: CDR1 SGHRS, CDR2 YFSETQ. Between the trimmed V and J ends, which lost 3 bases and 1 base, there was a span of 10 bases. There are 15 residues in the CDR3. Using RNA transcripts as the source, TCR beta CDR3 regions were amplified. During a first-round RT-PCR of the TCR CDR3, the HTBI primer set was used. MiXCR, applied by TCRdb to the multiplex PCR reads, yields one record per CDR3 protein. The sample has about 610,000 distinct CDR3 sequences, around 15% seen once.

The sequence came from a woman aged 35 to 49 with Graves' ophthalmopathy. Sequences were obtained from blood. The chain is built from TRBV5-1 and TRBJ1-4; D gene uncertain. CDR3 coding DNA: TGCGCCAGCAGCTCGGGAGGGCGAACTAATGAAAAACTGTTTTTT. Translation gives CASSSGGRTNEKLFF.